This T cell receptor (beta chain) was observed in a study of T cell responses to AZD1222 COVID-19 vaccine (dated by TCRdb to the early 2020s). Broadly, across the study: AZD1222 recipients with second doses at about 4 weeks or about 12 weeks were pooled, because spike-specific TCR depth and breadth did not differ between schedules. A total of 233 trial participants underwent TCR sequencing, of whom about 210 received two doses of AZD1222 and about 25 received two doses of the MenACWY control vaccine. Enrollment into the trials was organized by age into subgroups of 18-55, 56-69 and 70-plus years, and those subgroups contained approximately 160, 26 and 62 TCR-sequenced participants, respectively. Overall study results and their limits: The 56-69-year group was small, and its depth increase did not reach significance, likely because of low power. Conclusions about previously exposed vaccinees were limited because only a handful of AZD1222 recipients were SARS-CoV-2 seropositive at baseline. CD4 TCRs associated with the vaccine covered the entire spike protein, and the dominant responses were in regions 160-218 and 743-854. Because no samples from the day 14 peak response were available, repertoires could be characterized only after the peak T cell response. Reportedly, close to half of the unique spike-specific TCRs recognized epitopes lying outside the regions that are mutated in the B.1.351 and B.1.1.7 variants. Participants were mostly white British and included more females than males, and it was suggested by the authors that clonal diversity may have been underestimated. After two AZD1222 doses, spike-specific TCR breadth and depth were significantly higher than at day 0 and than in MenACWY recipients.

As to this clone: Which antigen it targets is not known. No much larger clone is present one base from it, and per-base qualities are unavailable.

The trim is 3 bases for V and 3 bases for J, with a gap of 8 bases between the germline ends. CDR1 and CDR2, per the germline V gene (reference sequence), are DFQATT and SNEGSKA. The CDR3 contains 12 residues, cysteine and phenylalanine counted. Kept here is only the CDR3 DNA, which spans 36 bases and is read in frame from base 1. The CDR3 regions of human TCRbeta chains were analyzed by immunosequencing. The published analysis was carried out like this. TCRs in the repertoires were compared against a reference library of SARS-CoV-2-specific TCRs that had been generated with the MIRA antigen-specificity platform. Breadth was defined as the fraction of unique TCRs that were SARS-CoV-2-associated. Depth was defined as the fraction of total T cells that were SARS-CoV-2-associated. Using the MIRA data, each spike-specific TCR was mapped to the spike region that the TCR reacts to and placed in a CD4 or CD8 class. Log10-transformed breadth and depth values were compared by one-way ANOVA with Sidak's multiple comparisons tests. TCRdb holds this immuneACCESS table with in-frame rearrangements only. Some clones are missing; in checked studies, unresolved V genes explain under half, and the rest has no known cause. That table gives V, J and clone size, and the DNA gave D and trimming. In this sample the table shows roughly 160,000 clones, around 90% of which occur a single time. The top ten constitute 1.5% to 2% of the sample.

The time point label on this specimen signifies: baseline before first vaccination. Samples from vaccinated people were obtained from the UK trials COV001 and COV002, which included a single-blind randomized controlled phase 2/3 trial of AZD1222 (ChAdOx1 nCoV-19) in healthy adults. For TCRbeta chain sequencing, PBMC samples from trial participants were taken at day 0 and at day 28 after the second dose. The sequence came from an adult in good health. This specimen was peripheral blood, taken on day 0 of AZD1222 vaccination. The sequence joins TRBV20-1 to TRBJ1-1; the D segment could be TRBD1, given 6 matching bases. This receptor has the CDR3 CSASKGDTEAFF. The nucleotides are TGCAGTGCTAGTAAGGGGGACACTGAAGCTTTCTTT.